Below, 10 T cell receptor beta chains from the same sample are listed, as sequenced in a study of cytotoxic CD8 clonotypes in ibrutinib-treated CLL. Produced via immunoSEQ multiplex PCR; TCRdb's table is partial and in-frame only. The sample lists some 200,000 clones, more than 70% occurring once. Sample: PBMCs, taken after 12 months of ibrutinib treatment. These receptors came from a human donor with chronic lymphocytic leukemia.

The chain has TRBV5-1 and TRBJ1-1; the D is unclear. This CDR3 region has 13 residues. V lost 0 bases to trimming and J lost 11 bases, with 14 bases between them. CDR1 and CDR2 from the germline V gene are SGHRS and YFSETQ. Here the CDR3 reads CASSLVDPGGAFF. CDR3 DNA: TGCGCCAGCAGCTTGGTTGACCCCGGCGGGGCTTTCTTT.

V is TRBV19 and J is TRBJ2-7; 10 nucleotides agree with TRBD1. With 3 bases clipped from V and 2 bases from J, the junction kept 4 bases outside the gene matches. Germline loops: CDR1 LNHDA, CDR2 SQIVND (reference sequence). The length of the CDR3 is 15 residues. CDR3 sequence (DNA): TGTGCCAGTAGTATTTCCGGGACAGGGGCCTACGAGCAGTACTTC. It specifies CASSISGTGAYEQYF.

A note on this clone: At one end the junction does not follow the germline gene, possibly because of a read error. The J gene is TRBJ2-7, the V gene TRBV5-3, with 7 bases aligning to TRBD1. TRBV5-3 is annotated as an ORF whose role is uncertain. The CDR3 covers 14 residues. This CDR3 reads CASSFQQGSDEQYF. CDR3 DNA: TGTGCCAGCAGCTTCCAACAGGGGAGCGACGAGCAGTACTTC.

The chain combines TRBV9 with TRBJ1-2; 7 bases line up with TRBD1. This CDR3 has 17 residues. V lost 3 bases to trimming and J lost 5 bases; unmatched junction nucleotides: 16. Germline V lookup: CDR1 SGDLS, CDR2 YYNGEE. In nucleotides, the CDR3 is TGTGCCAGCAGCGCCAGCAGGGACAGCCGACGCAGATATGGCTACACCTTC. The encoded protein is CASSASRDSRRRYGYTF.

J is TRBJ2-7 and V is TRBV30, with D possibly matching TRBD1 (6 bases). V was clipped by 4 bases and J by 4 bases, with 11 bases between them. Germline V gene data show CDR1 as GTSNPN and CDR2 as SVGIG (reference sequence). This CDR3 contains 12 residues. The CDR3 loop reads CAWNEQGYEQYF. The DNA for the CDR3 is TGTGCCTGGAATGAACAGGGATACGAGCAGTACTTC.

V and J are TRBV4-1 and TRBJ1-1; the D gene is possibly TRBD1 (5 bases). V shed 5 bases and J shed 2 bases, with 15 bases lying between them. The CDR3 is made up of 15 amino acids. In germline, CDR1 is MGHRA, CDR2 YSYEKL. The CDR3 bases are TGCGCCAGCAGCTTTCCCCGACAGATAAACACTGAAGCTTTCTTT. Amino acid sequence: CASSFPRQINTEAFF.

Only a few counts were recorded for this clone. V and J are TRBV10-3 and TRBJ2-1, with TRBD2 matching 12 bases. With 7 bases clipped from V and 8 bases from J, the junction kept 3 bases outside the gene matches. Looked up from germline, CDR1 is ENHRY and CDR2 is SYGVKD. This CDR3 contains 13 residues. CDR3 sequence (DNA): TGTGCCATCACTAGCGGGGGGGCAGATGAGCAGTTCTTC. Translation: CAITSGGADEQFF.

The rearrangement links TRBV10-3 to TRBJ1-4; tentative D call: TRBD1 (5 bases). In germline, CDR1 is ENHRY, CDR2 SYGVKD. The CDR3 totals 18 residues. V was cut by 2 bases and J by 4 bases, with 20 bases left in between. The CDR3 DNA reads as TGTGCCATCAGTGAGGGTGACAGCTTGTACGGAAATAATGAAAAACTGTTTTTT. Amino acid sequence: CAISEGDSLYGNNEKLFF.

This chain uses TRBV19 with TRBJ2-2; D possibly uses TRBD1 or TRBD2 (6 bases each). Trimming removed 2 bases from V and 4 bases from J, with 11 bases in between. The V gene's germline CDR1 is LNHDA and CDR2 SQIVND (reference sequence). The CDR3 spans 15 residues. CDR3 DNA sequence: TGTGCCAGTAGTATATGGGGGGCCGGCACCGGGGAGCTGTTTTTT. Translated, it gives CASSIWGAGTGELFF. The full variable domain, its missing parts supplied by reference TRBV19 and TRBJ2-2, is DGGITQSPKYLFRKEGQNVTLSCEQNLNHDAMYWYRQDPGQGLRLIYYSQIVNDFQKGDIAEGYSVSREKKESFPLTVTSAQKNPTAFYLCASSIWGAGTGELFFGEGSRLTVL.

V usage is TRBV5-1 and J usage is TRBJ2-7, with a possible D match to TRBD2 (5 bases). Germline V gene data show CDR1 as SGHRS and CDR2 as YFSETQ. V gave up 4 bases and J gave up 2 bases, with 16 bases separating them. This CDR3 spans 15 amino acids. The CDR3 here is CASSPVSGLTYEQYF. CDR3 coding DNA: TGCGCCAGCAGCCCGGTTTCGGGGTTAACCTACGAGCAGTACTTC.